The T cell receptor beta chain under discussion was sequenced for a study of shared clonotypes between healthy human individuals. Study at large: Per-donor plates numbered three CD4 naive, three CD4 memory, two CD8 naive and one CD8 memory.

Assay: immunoSEQ multiplex PCR; the TCRdb copy retains only in-frame clones and omits some. The profile covers about 2.3 million clones, with 85% to 95% appearing a single time and around 0.35% taken by the ten largest. About this clone: The antigen is undetermined.

The CDR3 sequence is 18 residues long. Trimming stripped 2 bases from V and 0 bases from J, with 14 bases between. Germline CDR1 is LGHNA and CDR2 is YSLEER. Study-level points and caveats: The represented genetic and exposure-history diversity was limited by the small number of donors.

This chain links TRBV4-3 with TRBJ2-6; D is uncertain. The sequenced sample was naive CD4+ T cells from PBMCs. Subset reported: CD45RA+ positively selected. The TCR originated in a man aged 18 to 30 in good health. Some clones in this sample may be carry-over from other donors' samples. The CDR3 DNA reads as TGCGCCAGCAGCCAACTCAGGTGGGGAAGCTCTGGGGCCAACGTCCTGACTTTC. Translation: CASSQLRWGSSGANVLTF.